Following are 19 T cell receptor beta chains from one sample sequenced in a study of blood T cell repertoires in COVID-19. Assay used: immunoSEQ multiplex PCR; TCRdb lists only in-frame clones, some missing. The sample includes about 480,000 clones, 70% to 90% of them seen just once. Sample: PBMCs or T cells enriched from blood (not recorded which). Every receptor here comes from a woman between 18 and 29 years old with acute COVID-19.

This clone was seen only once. The chain's CDR3 is CASSYIVGHSPTGELFF. CDR3 DNA sequence: TGTGCCAGCAGTTACATTGTCGGACACAGCCCGACCGGGGAGCTGTTTTTT. The V gene is TRBV6-2 or TRBV6-3, the J gene TRBJ2-2; tentative D call: TRBD1 (5 bases). Per germline, CDR1 MNHEY and CDR2 SVGEGT. There are 17 residues in the CDR3. V lost 2 bases and J 5 bases, leaving 18 bases between the germline ends.

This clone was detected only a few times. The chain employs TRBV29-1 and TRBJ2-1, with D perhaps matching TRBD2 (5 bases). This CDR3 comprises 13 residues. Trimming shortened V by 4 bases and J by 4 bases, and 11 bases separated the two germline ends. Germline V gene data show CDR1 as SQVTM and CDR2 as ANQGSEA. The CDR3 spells CSVGGGLYNEQFF. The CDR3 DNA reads TGCAGCGTTGGTGGAGGCCTATACAATGAGCAGTTCTTC.

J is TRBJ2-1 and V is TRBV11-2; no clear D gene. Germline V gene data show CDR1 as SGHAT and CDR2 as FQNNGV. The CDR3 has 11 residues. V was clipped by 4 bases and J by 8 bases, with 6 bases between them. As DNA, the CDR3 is TGTGCCAGCAGCTGGTCGGATGAGCAGTTCTTC. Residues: CASSWSDEQFF.

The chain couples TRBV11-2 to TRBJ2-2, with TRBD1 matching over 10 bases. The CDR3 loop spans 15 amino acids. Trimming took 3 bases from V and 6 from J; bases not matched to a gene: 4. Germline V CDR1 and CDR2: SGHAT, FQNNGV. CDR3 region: CASSLTGGLSGELFF. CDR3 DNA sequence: TGTGCCAGCAGCTTGACAGGGGGCTTGTCCGGGGAGCTGTTTTTT.

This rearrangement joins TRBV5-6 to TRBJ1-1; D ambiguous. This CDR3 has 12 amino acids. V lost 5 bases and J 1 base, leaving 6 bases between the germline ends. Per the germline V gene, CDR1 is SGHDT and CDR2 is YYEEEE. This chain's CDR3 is CASRFRNTEAFF. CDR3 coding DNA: TGTGCCAGCAGATTCCGGAACACTGAAGCTTTCTTT.

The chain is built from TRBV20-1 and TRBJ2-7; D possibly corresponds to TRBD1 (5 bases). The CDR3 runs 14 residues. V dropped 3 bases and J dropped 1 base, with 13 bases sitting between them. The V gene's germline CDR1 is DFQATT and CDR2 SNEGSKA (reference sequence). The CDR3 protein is CSASMGLESYEQYF. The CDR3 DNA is TGCAGTGCTAGTATGGGGCTCGAATCCTACGAGCAGTACTTC.

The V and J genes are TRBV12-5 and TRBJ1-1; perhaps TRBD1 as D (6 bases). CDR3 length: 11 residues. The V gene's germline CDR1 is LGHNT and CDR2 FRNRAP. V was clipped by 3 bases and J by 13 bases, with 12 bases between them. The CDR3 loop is CASGLPGHVFF. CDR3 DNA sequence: TGTGCTAGTGGTTTACCGGGACATGTTTTCTTT.

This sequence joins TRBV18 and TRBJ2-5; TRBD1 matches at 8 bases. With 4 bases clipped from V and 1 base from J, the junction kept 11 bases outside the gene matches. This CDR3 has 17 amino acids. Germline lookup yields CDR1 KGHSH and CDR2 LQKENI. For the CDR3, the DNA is TGTGCCAGCTCACGAGCAACTACAACAGGGGGCCAAGAGACCCAGTACTTC. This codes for CASSRATTTGGQETQYF.

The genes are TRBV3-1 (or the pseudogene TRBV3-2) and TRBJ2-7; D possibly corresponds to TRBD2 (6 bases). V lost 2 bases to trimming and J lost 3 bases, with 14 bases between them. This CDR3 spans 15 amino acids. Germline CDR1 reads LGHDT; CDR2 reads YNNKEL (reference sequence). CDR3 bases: TGTGCCAGCAGCCAAATGGGCGGGAACTTCTACGAGCAGTACTTC. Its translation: CASSQMGGNFYEQYF.

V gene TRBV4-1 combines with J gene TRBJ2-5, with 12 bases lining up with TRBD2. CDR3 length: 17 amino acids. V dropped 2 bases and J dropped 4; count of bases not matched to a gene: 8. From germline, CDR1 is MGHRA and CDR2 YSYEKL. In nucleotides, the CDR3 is TGCGCCAGCAGCCAACGCCTAGCGGGAGGGCCGTTAGAGACCCAGTACTTC. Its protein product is CASSQRLAGGPLETQYF.

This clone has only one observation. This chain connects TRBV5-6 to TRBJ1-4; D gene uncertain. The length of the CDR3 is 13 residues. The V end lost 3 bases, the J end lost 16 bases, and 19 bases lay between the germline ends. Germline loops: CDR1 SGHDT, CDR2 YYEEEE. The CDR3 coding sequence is TGTGCCAGCAGCTGGTGGGGAGAAACCTTCGGGTTTTTT. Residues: CASSWWGETFGFF. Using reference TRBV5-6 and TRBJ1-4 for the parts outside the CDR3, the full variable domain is DAGVTQSPTHLIKTRGQQVTLRCSPKSGHDTVSWYQQALGQGPQFIFQYYEEEERQRGNFPDRFSGHQFPNYSSELNVNALLLGDSALYLCASSWWGETFGFFGSGTQLSVL.

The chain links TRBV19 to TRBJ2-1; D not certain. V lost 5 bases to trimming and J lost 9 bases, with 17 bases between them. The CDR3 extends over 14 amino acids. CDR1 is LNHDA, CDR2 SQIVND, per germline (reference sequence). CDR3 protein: CASSEKNIYREQFF. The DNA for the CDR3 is TGTGCCAGTAGTGAGAAGAATATTTATCGTGAGCAGTTCTTC.

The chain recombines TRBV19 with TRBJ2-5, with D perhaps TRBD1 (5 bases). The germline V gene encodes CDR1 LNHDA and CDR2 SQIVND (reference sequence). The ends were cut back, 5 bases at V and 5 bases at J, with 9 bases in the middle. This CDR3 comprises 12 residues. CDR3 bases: TGTGCCAGTAGTGCCGCAGGGGAGACCCAGTACTTC. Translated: CASSAAGETQYF.

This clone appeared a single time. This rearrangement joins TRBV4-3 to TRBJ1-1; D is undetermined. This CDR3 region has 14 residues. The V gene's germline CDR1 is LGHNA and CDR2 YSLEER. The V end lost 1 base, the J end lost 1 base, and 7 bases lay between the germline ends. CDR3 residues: CASSQGAWNTEAFF. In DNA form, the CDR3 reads TGCGCCAGCAGCCAAGGGGCCTGGAACACTGAAGCTTTCTTT.

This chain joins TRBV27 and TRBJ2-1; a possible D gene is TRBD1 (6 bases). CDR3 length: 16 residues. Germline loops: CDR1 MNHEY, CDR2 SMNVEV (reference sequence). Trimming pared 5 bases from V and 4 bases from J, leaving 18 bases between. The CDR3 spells CASSLVLSQGYNEQFF. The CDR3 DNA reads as TGTGCCAGCAGTCTTGTTCTTAGTCAGGGGTACAATGAGCAGTTCTTC.

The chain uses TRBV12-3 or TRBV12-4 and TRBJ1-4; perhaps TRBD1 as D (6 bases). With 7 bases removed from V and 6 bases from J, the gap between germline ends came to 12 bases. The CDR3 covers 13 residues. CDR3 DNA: TGTGCCAGCACCCCGGACAGCCATGAAAAACTGTTTTTT. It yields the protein CASTPDSHEKLFF.

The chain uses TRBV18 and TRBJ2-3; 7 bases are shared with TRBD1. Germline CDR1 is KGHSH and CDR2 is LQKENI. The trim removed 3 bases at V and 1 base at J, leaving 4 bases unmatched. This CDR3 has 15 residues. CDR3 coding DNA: TGTGCCAGCTCACCTAGGACAGGCGGCACAGATACGCAGTATTTT. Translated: CASSPRTGGTDTQYF.

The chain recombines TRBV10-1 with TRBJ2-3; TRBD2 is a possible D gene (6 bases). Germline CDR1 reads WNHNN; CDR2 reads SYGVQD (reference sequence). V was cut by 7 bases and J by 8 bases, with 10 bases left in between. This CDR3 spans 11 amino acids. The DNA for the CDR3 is TGCGCCAGCACATCGGAGGGTACGCAGTATTTT. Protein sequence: CASTSEGTQYF.

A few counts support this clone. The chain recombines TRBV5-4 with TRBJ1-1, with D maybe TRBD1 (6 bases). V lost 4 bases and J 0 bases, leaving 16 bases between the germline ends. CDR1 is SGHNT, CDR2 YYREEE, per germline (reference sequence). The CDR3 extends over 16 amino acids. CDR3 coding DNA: TGTGCCAGCAGCCAGGAGACAGGAGATTTGAACACTGAAGCTTTCTTT. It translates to CASSQETGDLNTEAFF. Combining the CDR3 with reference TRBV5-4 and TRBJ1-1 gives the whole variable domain ETGVTQSPTHLIKTRGQQVTLRCSSQSGHNTVSWYQQALGQGPQFIFQYYREEENGRGNFPPRFSGLQFPNYSSELNVNALELDDSALYLCASSQETGDLNTEAFFGQGTRLTVV.